The sequence of this TCR beta chain was determined in a study of T cells in Graves' hyperthyroidism and ophthalmopathy. Germline-derived CDR1 and CDR2 are LNHNV and YYDKDF (reference sequence). Between the trimmed V and J ends, which lost 0 bases and 2 bases, there was a span of 8 bases. The CDR3 totals 14 residues. RNA transcripts served as the template for amplifying TCR beta CDR3 regions. Researchers ran a first-round RT-PCR on the TCR CDR3 using the HTBI primer set. Via MiXCR, TCRdb re-called the multiplex PCR reads, giving one row per CDR3 protein. The table includes around 400,000 distinct CDR3 sequences, roughly 15% detected once. The sample holds a few counts of this clonotype. Antigen: not known. Ophthalmopathy cases scored 3 or more on the Clinical Activity Score and 4 or more on NOSPECS grade, with duration below 3 months. Diagnoses were established using clinical symptoms, serum thyroxine and TRAb, thyroid ultrasound and orbital computed tomography.

General study findings and limits: Most expanded thyroid clonotypes above 0.001 recurred in blood. Ophthalmopathy prediction by the model preceded onset by a median approximately six months.

This TCR was recovered from a woman aged 55-69 years with Graves' ophthalmopathy. The rearrangement joins TRBV15 to TRBJ2-7; tentative D call: TRBD1 (6 bases). The sample comprised blood. The CDR3 DNA sequence: TGTGCCACCAGCAGAGATAAGGGGGCCTACGAGCAGTACTTC. This codes for CATSRDKGAYEQYF.